This TCR beta chain was obtained from a study of blood T cells in healthy people across ages. Primed by a sample-barcoded 5' primer and a J-beta primer mix, a second PCR proceeded for 7 to 11 cycles. The template-switch adaptor was a 5' adaptor with 12 random nucleotides. It tagged each cDNA molecule. One entry per CDR3 protein results from TCRdb running MiXCR on the 5' RACE reads. The data show about 1.8 million distinct CDR3 sequences, with roughly 49% seen just once and 2.1% held by the top ten. Germline V gene sequence: CDR1 MNHEY, CDR2 SVGEGT. The ends were cut back, 2 bases at V and 6 bases at J, with 13 bases in the middle. There are 14 residues in the CDR3. Concerning this clonotype itself: Its antigen remains unknown.

General observations from the study: The unsorted PBMCs prevented any conclusive comparison of naive versus antigen-experienced cells. Long-lived donors exceeded aged donors in naive CD4+ cells and diversity.

This sequence was found in a woman aged 40-49 years in good health. The sequenced sample was blood. The J gene is TRBJ1-2, the V gene TRBV6-2 or TRBV6-3; D remains unclear. For the CDR3, the DNA is TGTGCCAGCAGTTACGGCTTAAAGACGGATGGCTACACCTTC. Amino acids: CASSYGLKTDGYTF.